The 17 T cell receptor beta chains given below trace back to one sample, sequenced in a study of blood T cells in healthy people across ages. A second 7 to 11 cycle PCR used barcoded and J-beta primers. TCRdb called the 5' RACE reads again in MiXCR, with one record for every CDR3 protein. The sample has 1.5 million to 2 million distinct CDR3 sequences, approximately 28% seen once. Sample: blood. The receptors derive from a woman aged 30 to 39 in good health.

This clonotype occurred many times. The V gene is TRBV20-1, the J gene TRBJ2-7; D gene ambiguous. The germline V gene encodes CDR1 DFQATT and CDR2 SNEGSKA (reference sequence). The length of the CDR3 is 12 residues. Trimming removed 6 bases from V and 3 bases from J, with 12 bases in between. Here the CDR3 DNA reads TGCAGTGCAGTACCAAGGAGCTACGAGCAGTACTTC. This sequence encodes CSAVPRSYEQYF.

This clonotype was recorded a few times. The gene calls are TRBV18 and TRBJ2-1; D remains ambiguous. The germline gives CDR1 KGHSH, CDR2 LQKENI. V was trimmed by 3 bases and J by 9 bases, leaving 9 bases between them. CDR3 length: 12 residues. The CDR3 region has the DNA TGTGCCAGCTCACCCACCTTATTTGAGCAGTTCTTC. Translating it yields CASSPTLFEQFF.

In DNA, the CDR3 is TGTGCCAGCAGCCAAGATAGGAGGGATCGGCAGTTCTTC. Amino acids: CASSQDRRDRQFF. The chain uses TRBV3-1 and TRBJ2-1; TRBD2 is a possible D gene (6 bases). The CDR3 consists of 13 residues. Germline V gene sequence: CDR1 LGHDT, CDR2 YNNKEL (reference sequence). V was pared by 0 bases and J by 12 bases, with 12 bases between.

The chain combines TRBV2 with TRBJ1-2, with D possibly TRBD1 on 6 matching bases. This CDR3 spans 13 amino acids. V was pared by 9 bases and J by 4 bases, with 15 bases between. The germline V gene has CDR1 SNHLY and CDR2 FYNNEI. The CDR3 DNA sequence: TGTGCCAGTCACAGGGATGGTAGCTATGGCTACACCTTC. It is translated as CASHRDGSYGYTF.

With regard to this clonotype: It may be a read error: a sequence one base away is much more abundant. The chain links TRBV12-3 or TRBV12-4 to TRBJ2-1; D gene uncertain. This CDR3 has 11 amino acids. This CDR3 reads CTSSMSDEQFF. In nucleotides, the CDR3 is TGTACCAGCAGTATGTCGGATGAGCAGTTCTTC.

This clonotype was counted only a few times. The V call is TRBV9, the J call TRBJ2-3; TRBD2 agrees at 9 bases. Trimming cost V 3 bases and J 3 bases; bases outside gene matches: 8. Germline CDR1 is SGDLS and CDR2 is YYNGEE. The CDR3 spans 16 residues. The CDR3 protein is CASSAAGSGGTDTQYF. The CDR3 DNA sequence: TGTGCCAGCAGCGCCGCCGGTAGCGGGGGAACAGATACGCAGTATTTT.

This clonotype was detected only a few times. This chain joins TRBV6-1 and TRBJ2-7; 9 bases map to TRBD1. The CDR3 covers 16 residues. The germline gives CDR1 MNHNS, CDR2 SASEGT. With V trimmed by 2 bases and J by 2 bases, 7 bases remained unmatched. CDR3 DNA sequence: TGTGCCAGCAGTGAAAGGGGGGACAGGGCAGCCTACGAGCAGTACTTC. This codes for CASSERGDRAAYEQYF.

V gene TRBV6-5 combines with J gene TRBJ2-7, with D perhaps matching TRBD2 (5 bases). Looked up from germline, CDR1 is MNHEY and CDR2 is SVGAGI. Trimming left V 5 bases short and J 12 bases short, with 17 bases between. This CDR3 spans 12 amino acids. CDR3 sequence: CASSPGSRLRYF. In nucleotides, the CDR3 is TGTGCCAGCAGTCCGGGGAGTAGGCTTCGGTACTTC.

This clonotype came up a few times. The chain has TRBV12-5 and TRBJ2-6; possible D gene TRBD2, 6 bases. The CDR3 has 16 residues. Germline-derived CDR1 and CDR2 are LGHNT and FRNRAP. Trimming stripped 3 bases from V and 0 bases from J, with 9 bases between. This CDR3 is CASGFSGPSGANVLTF. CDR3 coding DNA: TGTGCTAGTGGTTTTAGCGGTCCCTCTGGGGCCAACGTCCTGACTTTC. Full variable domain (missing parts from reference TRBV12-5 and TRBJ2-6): DARVTQTPRHKVTEMGQEVTMRCQPILGHNTVFWYRQTMMQGLELLAYFRNRAPLDDSGMPKDRFSAEMPDATLATLKIQPSEPRDSAVYFCASGFSGPSGANVLTFGAGSRLTVL.

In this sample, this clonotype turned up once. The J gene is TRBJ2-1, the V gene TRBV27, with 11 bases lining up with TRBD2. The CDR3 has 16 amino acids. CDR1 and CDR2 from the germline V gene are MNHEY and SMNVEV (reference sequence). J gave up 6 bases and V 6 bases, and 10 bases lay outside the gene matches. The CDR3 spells CASRASGRPSSNEQFF. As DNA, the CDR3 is TGTGCCAGCAGAGCTAGCGGGAGGCCTTCCAGCAATGAGCAGTTCTTC.

The CDR3 nucleotides are TGTGCCAGCAGCCCCTATGCGTACAGGGGGTACACTGAAGCTTTCTTT. This codes for CASSPYAYRGYTEAFF. The chain is built from TRBV7-3 and TRBJ1-1, with TRBD1 identical over 8 bases. The trim removed 5 bases at V and 3 bases at J, leaving 11 bases unmatched. Germline CDR1 reads SGHTA; CDR2 reads FQGTGA. The CDR3 is 16 amino acids.

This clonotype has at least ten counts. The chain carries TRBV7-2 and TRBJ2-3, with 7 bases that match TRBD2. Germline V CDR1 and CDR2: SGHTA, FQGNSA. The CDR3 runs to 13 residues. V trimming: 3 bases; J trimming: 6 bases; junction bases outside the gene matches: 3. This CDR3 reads CASSFGGGDTQYF. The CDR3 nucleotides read TGTGCCAGCAGCTTTGGGGGAGGGGATACGCAGTATTTT.

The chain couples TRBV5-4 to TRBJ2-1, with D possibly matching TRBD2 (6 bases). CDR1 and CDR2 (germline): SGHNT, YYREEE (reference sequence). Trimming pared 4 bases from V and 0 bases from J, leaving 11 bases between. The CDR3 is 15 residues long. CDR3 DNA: TGTGCCAGCAGCATCTCCGGGGGCTCCTACAATGAGCAGTTCTTC. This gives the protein CASSISGGSYNEQFF.

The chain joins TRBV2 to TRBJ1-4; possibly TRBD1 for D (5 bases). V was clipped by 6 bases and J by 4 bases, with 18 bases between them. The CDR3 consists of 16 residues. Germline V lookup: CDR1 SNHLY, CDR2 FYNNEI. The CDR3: CASSATRGRVNEKLFF. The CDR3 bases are TGTGCCAGCAGCGCAACGCGGGGGAGAGTTAATGAAAAACTGTTTTTT.

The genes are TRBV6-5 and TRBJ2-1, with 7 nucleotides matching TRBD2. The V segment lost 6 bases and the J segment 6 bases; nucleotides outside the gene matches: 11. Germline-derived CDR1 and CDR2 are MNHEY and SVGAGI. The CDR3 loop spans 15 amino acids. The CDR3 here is CASSRGWGGSNEQFF. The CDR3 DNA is TGTGCCAGCAGCCGCGGGTGGGGAGGGAGCAATGAGCAGTTCTTC.

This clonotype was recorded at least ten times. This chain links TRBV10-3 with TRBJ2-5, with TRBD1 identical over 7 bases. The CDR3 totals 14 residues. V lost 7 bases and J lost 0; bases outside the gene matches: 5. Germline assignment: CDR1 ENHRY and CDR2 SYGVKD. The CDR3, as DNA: TGTGCCATCAACCCGACAGGGAACCAAGAGACCCAGTACTTC. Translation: CAINPTGNQETQYF.

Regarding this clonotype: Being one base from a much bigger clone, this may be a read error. The CDR3 bases are TGTGCTAGTGCCCGGACTAGGGCGAGGGACTACGAGCAGTACTTC. This encodes CASARTRARDYEQYF. The V call is TRBV12-5, the J call TRBJ2-7; TRBD2 matches at 7 bases. Per the germline V gene, CDR1 is LGHNT and CDR2 is FRNRAP. This CDR3 contains 15 residues. V trimming: 7 bases; J trimming: 3 bases; junction bases outside the gene matches: 12.